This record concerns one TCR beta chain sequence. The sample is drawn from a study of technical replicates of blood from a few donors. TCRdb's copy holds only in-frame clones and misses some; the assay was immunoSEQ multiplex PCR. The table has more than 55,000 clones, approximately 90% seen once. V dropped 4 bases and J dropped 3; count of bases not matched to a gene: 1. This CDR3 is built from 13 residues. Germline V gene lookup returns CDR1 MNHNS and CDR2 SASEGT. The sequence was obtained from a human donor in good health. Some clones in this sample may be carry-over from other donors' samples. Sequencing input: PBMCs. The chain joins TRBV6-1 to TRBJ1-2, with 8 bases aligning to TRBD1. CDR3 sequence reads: CASSGTGYYGYTF. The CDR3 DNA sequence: TGTGCCAGCAGTGGGACAGGGTACTATGGCTACACCTTC.